These 25 T cell receptor beta chains originate from one sample sequenced in a study of shared T cell receptors in the human thymus. The method was immunoSEQ multiplex PCR; TCRdb's version includes in-frame clones alone and lacks a portion of them. The data contain roughly 68,000 clones, roughly 96% of them singletons. Input material: thymocytes. The receptors stem from a human donor.

This clone was recorded only once. The chain employs TRBV5-5 and TRBJ2-1; D might be TRBD2 (6 bases). Trimming removed 3 bases at V and 5 bases at J, with 21 bases between. CDR3 length equals 17 residues. Germline values: CDR1 SGHKS, CDR2 YYEKEE (reference sequence). DNA of the CDR3: TGTGCCAGCAGCTGCCCAGGAGGGAAGGTATTCAACAATGAGCAGTTCTTC. Translation: CASSCPGGKVFNNEQFF.

The chain combines TRBV7-9 with TRBJ2-1; 10 nucleotides line up with TRBD1. Germline CDR1 SEHNR, CDR2 FQNEAQ (reference sequence). This CDR3 comprises 14 residues. V dropped 6 bases and J dropped 5; count of bases not matched to a gene: 4. The CDR3 here is CASRSGQGHNEQFF. The CDR3 coding sequence is TGTGCCAGCAGGTCGGGACAGGGGCACAATGAGCAGTTCTTC.

The chain links TRBV27 to TRBJ1-5, with a possible D match to TRBD1 (5 bases). Between the trimmed V and J ends, which lost 8 bases and 2 bases, there was a span of 16 bases. The CDR3 has 15 amino acids. The germline V gene encodes CDR1 MNHEY and CDR2 SMNVEV (reference sequence). CDR3 loop: CASRSPGRGNQPQHF. The CDR3, as DNA: TGTGCCAGCCGCTCCCCGGGACGTGGCAATCAGCCCCAGCATTTT.

This clone was seen once. The rearrangement links TRBV6-5 to TRBJ1-2, with TRBD1 matching over 8 bases. The CDR3 contains 16 residues. Germline-derived CDR1 and CDR2 are MNHEY and SVGAGI. Trimming took 0 bases from V and 6 from J; bases not matched to a gene: 9. This CDR3 is CASSYSLRGRWDGYTF. CDR3 in DNA: TGTGCCAGCAGTTACTCGCTCAGGGGGCGATGGGATGGCTACACCTTC.

The chain combines TRBV7-6 with TRBJ2-1, with 10 bases identical to TRBD1. Trimming took 7 bases from V and 8 from J; bases not matched to a gene: 11. Germline CDR1 reads SGHVS; CDR2 reads FNYEAQ. The CDR3 loop spans 15 amino acids. This CDR3 reads CASTPPGTGDDEQFF. In DNA, the CDR3 is TGTGCCAGCACACCGCCCGGGACAGGGGATGATGAGCAGTTCTTC.

V gene TRBV14 combines with J gene TRBJ2-5; a possible D gene is TRBD2 (5 bases). CDR3 length: 23 residues. Trimming removed 4 bases at V and 2 bases at J, with 38 bases between. CDR1 is SGHDN and CDR2 is FVKESK in the germline V gene. The CDR3 DNA follows: TGTGCCAGCAGCCTGGATAATAAGTTGATCCCTTTTTCAGGTCGGGGTGAACAAGAGACCCAGTACTTC. Amino acid sequence: CASSLDNKLIPFSGRGEQETQYF.

CDR3 in DNA: TGTGCCAGCACTTATCCGGACAGAACGAACACCGGGGAGCTGTTTTTT. This sequence encodes CASTYPDRTNTGELFF. This chain connects TRBV2 to TRBJ2-2; a possible D gene is TRBD1 (6 bases). Germline V gene data show CDR1 as SNHLY and CDR2 as FYNNEI. V lost 7 bases, J lost 0 bases, and 15 bases lay in between. The CDR3 sequence is 16 residues long. The full variable domain, its missing parts supplied by reference TRBV2 and TRBJ2-2, is EPEVTQTPSHQVTQMGQEVILRCVPISNHLYFYWYRQILGQKVEFLVSFYNNEISEKSEIFDDQFSVERPDGSNFTLKIRSTKLEDSAMYFCASTYPDRTNTGELFFGEGSRLTVL.

CDR3 nucleotides: TGTGCCAGCGCCATGCTAGCGGGGAAACGCACAGATACGCAGTATTTT. Translating gives CASAMLAGKRTDTQYF. V is TRBV27 and J is TRBJ2-3, with 9 nucleotides matching TRBD2. CDR1 and CDR2 (germline): MNHEY, SMNVEV (reference sequence). V dropped 8 bases and J dropped 1; count of bases not matched to a gene: 10. The CDR3 extends over 16 amino acids.

The chain is built from TRBV19 and TRBJ2-2; the D gene is possibly TRBD2 (5 bases). This CDR3 spans 17 amino acids. Germline V gene sequence: CDR1 LNHDA, CDR2 SQIVND (reference sequence). The V and J ends lost 4 bases and 2 bases respectively, with 17 bases between them. The CDR3 sequence: CASSTFIEGSNTGELFF. CDR3 nucleotide sequence: TGTGCCAGTAGTACCTTCATCGAGGGCTCCAACACCGGGGAGCTGTTTTTT.

This sequence joins TRBV5-6 and TRBJ1-2; D gene unclear. The CDR3 length is 15 residues. The germline V and J ends were trimmed by 5 bases and 3 bases, with 17 bases remaining between them. Germline values: CDR1 SGHDT, CDR2 YYEEEE. CDR3 region: CASRKTSERHYGYTF. Written as DNA, the CDR3 is TGTGCCAGCAGAAAGACCAGTGAGAGGCACTATGGCTACACCTTC.

CDR3 DNA: TGTGCCAGCAGTTTACGCGGAGGGGCCGATGAAAAACTGTTTTTT. Encoded protein: CASSLRGGADEKLFF. The chain is built from TRBV28 and TRBJ1-4, with a weak D call TRBD1 (5 bases). This CDR3 contains 15 residues. Trimming removed 2 bases at V and 6 bases at J, with 13 bases between. Germline V CDR1 and CDR2: MDHEN, SYDVKM.

The chain is built from TRBV7-2 and TRBJ2-4, with D possibly being TRBD1 (5 bases). Looked up from germline, CDR1 is SGHTA and CDR2 is FQGNSA. The CDR3 runs to 18 residues. The germline V and J ends were trimmed by 4 bases and 0 bases, with 19 bases remaining between them. The CDR3 is CASSSHKGSRGAKNIQYF. The CDR3 DNA follows: TGTGCCAGCAGCTCCCACAAGGGGTCGCGAGGAGCCAAAAACATTCAGTACTTC.

In this sample, this clone turned up a few times. V and J are TRBV7-6 and TRBJ1-2, with D uncertain. Between the trimmed V and J ends, which lost 1 base and 6 bases, there was a span of 12 bases. CDR3 length equals 14 residues. Germline loops: CDR1 SGHVS, CDR2 FNYEAQ. CDR3 sequence: CASSLGPGSDGYTF. In nucleotides, the CDR3 is TGTGCCAGCAGCTTAGGGCCGGGGTCCGATGGCTACACCTTC.

The chain combines TRBV4-1 with TRBJ1-5; possible D gene TRBD1, 5 bases. V gave up 0 bases and J gave up 3 bases, with 21 bases separating them. Germline V gene data show CDR1 as MGHRA and CDR2 as YSYEKL. The CDR3 length is 19 residues. The CDR3 region has the DNA TGCGCCAGCAGCCAAGAAACGACACATGGTCCAGGGACCAATCAGCCCCAGCATTTT. This sequence encodes CASSQETTHGPGTNQPQHF.

The chain is built from TRBV14 and TRBJ1-6, with 8 bases matching TRBD1. Germline assignment: CDR1 SGHDN and CDR2 FVKESK. J was trimmed by 9 bases and V by 2 bases; bases with no gene match: 3. CDR3 length: 14 amino acids. CDR3 DNA sequence: TGTGCCAGCAGCCAACAGGGGGCTTCTTCACCCCTCCACTTT. The encoded protein is CASSQQGASSPLHF.

The V gene is TRBV6-1, the J gene TRBJ1-2; D perhaps matches TRBD1 (5 bases). Deletions cut 2 bases from V and 3 bases from J, with 16 bases between. The CDR3 runs 16 residues. Germline lookup yields CDR1 MNHNS and CDR2 SASEGT. The DNA of the CDR3 is TGTGCCAGCAGTGAAACACAGGCAACGTTCTACTATGGCTACACCTTC. Amino acid sequence: CASSETQATFYYGYTF.

V gene TRBV7-3 combines with J gene TRBJ1-1, with D possibly being TRBD1 (5 bases). Germline lookup yields CDR1 SGHTA and CDR2 FQGTGA. CDR3 length: 18 residues. V lost 3 bases to trimming and J lost 1 base, with 21 bases between them. This CDR3 is CASSFFSVLGPPNTEAFF. In nucleotides, the CDR3 is TGTGCCAGCAGCTTTTTCTCCGTATTGGGACCGCCGAACACTGAAGCTTTCTTT.

The CDR3: CAISDGSMSSYNSPLHF. In DNA, the CDR3 is TGTGCCATCAGTGATGGTTCGATGAGCTCCTATAATTCACCCCTCCACTTT. This rearrangement joins TRBV10-3 to TRBJ1-6, with D uncertain. From germline, CDR1 is ENHRY and CDR2 SYGVKD. V gave up 3 bases and J gave up 0 bases, with 12 bases separating them. The CDR3 consists of 17 residues.

The rearrangement uses TRBV5-6 and TRBJ2-5, with D uncertain. The germline gives CDR1 SGHDT, CDR2 YYEEEE. V lost 4 bases to trimming and J lost 3 bases, with 10 bases between them. This CDR3 contains 13 residues. CDR3 amino acids: CASSPVVKETQYF. CDR3 coding DNA: TGTGCCAGCAGCCCCGTCGTGAAAGAGACCCAGTACTTC. Filled out from reference TRBV5-6 and TRBJ2-5, the complete variable domain reads DAGVTQSPTHLIKTRGQQVTLRCSPKSGHDTVSWYQQALGQGPQFIFQYYEEEERQRGNFPDRFSGHQFPNYSSELNVNALLLGDSALYLCASSPVVKETQYFGPGTRLLVL.

The V and J genes are TRBV9 and TRBJ1-3; 8 bases are a match to TRBD1. After removal of 3 bases from V and 1 base from J, the junction contained 0 bases not matched to a gene. The CDR3 runs to 14 residues. CDR1 SGDLS and CDR2 YYNGEE come from the germline V gene. For the CDR3, the DNA is TGTGCCAGCAGCGACAGGGGGTCTGGAAACACCATATATTTT. As protein: CASSDRGSGNTIYF.

The V and J genes are TRBV9 and TRBJ2-1, with TRBD2 matching over 14 bases. Trimming at V came to 4 bases and at J to 6 bases, leaving 15 bases not matched to a gene. The CDR3 totals 19 residues. The germline gives CDR1 SGDLS, CDR2 YYNGEE. In DNA, the CDR3 is TGTGCCAGCAGCCCCCGCAGAACGACTAGCGGGGGGGCTTTCAATGAGCAGTTCTTC. It encodes CASSPRRTTSGGAFNEQFF.

This clone was seen once. The gene calls are TRBV15 and TRBJ2-1; TRBD1 might be the D (6 bases). The CDR3 consists of 15 residues. The V gene's germline CDR1 is LNHNV and CDR2 YYDKDF (reference sequence). V lost 5 bases and J 6 bases, leaving 17 bases between the germline ends. CDR3 sequence reads: CATSGLRQDLNEQFF. In DNA, the CDR3 is TGTGCCACCAGCGGCTTAAGACAGGATCTCAATGAGCAGTTCTTC.

The gene calls are TRBV7-4 and TRBJ2-3; TRBD1 is a possible D gene (6 bases). Trimming removed 4 bases from V and 3 bases from J, with 14 bases in between. The CDR3 totals 15 residues. Germline assignment: CDR1 SGHVT and CDR2 SQSDAQ. The CDR3 nucleotides are TGTGCCAGCAGCTCCGGGACACTGGGGACAGATACGCAGTATTTT. It codes for CASSSGTLGTDTQYF.

Concerning this clone itself: Other DNA sequences within the sample encode an identical CDR3. This chain joins TRBV14 and TRBJ1-4; maybe TRBD1 (5 bases). The CDR3 totals 16 residues. V was clipped by 4 bases and J by 7 bases, with 19 bases between them. In germline, CDR1 is SGHDN, CDR2 FVKESK. The chain's CDR3 is CASSLEGVGVGEKLFF. The CDR3 nucleotides read TGTGCCAGCAGCCTCGAAGGGGTGGGTGTCGGTGAAAAACTGTTTTTT.

The rearrangement links TRBV11-3 to TRBJ2-3; 7 bases match TRBD2. V lost 3 bases to trimming and J lost 8 bases; unmatched junction nucleotides: 5. Per the germline V gene, CDR1 is SGHNT and CDR2 is YENEEA. This CDR3 contains 13 residues. For the CDR3, the DNA is TGTGCCAGCAGCTTGCTCTGGGGGGGTACGCAGTATTTT. Protein sequence: CASSLLWGGTQYF.